This T cell receptor beta chain was obtained from a study of shared clonotypes between healthy human individuals. The study's findings and limits: An anticipated effect of sequencing depth on clonotype sharing among donors was recognized. Researchers sampled blood only, noting tissue repertoires likely differ.

Germline CDR1 reads SQVTM; CDR2 reads ANQGSEA. The CDR3 has 13 amino acids. V lost 1 base to trimming and J lost 6 bases, with 12 bases between them. Assay used: immunoSEQ multiplex PCR; TCRdb lists only in-frame clones, some missing. The table lists about 1.1 million clones, 70% to 80% of them singletons. Remarks on this clone: Its antigen is currently unknown. A much larger clone lies a single base off, so this may be a read error.

This TCR was sampled from a man aged 18 to 35 in good health. Some clones in this sample may be carry-over from other donors' samples. Sequencing was carried out using memory CD4+ T cells from PBMCs. As for subset: CD45RA-negative fraction. This chain joins TRBV29-1 and TRBJ1-2; the D gene is possibly TRBD1 (6 bases). The chain's CDR3 is CSVEGGAGNGYTF. The CDR3, as DNA: TGCAGCGTTGAAGGGGGGGCAGGGAATGGCTACACCTTC.